The 24 T cell receptor beta chains below all came from one sample that was sequenced in a study of PD-1 blockade in mismatch repair-deficient tumors. Repertoires were generated with immunoSEQ multiplex PCR, while TCRdb's copy carries only in-frame clones and drops some. The top ten clones hold 12% of a sample with some 130,000 clones, roughly 90% of them seen once. The input for sequencing was peripheral blood, taken 72 weeks after starting pembrolizumab. These receptors all stem from an adult with mismatch repair-deficient cancer.

This clone was seen just once. This chain links TRBV14 with TRBJ2-1; no clear D gene. The CDR3 has 11 residues. Germline values: CDR1 SGHDN, CDR2 FVKESK. The V and J ends lost 5 bases and 8 bases respectively, with 7 bases between them. The CDR3 bases are TGTGCCAGCAGCGCAGGTTATGAGCAGTTCTTC. It codes for CASSAGYEQFF.

The chain recombines TRBV5-4 with TRBJ2-7, with D perhaps being TRBD1 or TRBD2 (5 bases each). V was cut by 5 bases and J by 3 bases, with 9 bases left in between. Germline V gives CDR1 SGHNT, CDR2 YYREEE (reference sequence). The CDR3 length is 12 residues. CDR3 sequence: CASRGESYEQYF. As DNA, the CDR3 is TGTGCCAGCAGGGGGGAGAGCTACGAGCAGTACTTC.

This chain joins TRBV28 and TRBJ2-7; TRBD2 matches 8 bases. Per germline, CDR1 MDHEN and CDR2 SYDVKM. V shed 5 bases and J 2 bases; nucleotides not matched to a gene: 11. The CDR3 is 16 residues long. For the CDR3, the DNA is TGTGCCAGCAGTCCTACCCTCACTAGCGGAGCCTACGAGCAGTACTTC. Residues: CASSPTLTSGAYEQYF.

The chain carries TRBV5-1 and TRBJ2-3; D gene uncertain. V lost 4 bases to trimming and J lost 7 bases, with 16 bases between them. There are 14 residues in the CDR3. Germline lookup yields CDR1 SGHRS and CDR2 YFSETQ. This chain's CDR3 is CASSGFVGVNTQYF. CDR3 in DNA: TGCGCCAGCAGCGGGTTCGTGGGCGTGAATACGCAGTATTTT.

The chain couples TRBV5-4 to TRBJ1-3, with 9 positions matching TRBD1. The V and J ends lost 0 bases and 4 bases, in that order; junction bases with no gene match: 2. CDR3 size: 15 residues. CDR1 is SGHNT, CDR2 YYREEE, per germline (reference sequence). CDR3 region: CASSLGGQGGNTIYF. The CDR3 nucleotides read TGTGCCAGCAGCTTGGGGGGACAGGGAGGAAACACCATATATTTT.

This clone was seen only a few times. The chain joins TRBV30 to TRBJ1-2, with D possibly TRBD1 on 5 matching bases. The germline V and J ends were trimmed by 1 base and 8 bases, with 14 bases remaining between them. The CDR3 extends over 13 amino acids. The germline gives CDR1 GTSNPN, CDR2 SVGIG (reference sequence). CDR3 residues: CAWSGTQGRGYTF. The CDR3 DNA follows: TGTGCCTGGAGTGGCACCCAGGGAAGGGGCTACACCTTC.

This chain links TRBV5-6 with TRBJ1-1; D ambiguous. V shed 1 base and J shed 2 bases, with 0 bases lying between them. From germline, CDR1 is SGHDT and CDR2 YYEEEE. This CDR3 contains 11 residues. CDR3 bases: TGTGCCAGCAGCTTGAACACTGAAGCTTTCTTT. It specifies CASSLNTEAFF.

The chain carries TRBV5-8 and TRBJ2-1, with D hard to call. The germline V and J ends were trimmed by 1 base and 5 bases, with 4 bases remaining between them. The germline CDR1 and CDR2 sequences are SGHTS and YDEGEE. The CDR3 runs 12 residues. The CDR3 DNA reads as TGTGCCAGCAGCTTGTTGGACAATGAGCAGTTCTTC. Translation: CASSLLDNEQFF.

This clone was detected only once. The chain links TRBV18 to TRBJ2-7; D is possibly TRBD1 (5 bases). Trimming shortened V by 3 bases and J by 0 bases, and 6 bases separated the two germline ends. This CDR3 is built from 13 residues. Germline-derived CDR1 and CDR2 are KGHSH and LQKENI. The chain's CDR3 is CASSPRASYEQYF. The CDR3 DNA follows: TGTGCCAGCTCACCCAGGGCCTCCTACGAGCAGTACTTC.

The V gene is TRBV7-9, the J gene TRBJ2-1, with 9 bases matching TRBD2. The CDR3 runs 16 residues. The germline V gene encodes CDR1 SEHNR and CDR2 FQNEAQ (reference sequence). Unmatched junction bases numbered 5, after V lost 5 bases and J lost 0 bases. The CDR3 here is CASSGRLADSYNEQFF. In nucleotides, the CDR3 is TGTGCCAGCAGCGGTAGACTAGCGGACTCCTACAATGAGCAGTTCTTC. The full variable domain, with the rest looked up from reference TRBV7-9 and TRBJ2-1, is DTGVSQNPRHKITKRGQNVTFRCDPISEHNRLYWYRQTLGQGPEFLTYFQNEAQLEKSRLLSDRFSAERPKGSFSTLEIQRTEQGDSAMYLCASSGRLADSYNEQFFGPGTRLTVL.

The chain combines TRBV25-1 with TRBJ2-1; no definite D call. The CDR3 loop spans 13 amino acids. The V end lost 3 bases, the J end lost 6 bases, and 9 bases lay between the germline ends. From germline, CDR1 is MGHDK and CDR2 SYGVNS. CDR3 sequence (DNA): TGTGCCAGCAGTGAGGGTTTCGGCAATGAGCAGTTCTTC. Translated: CASSEGFGNEQFF.

The V and J genes are TRBV5-6 and TRBJ2-7; 8 positions agree with TRBD1. V lost 0 bases, J lost 3 bases, and 5 bases stayed unmatched. The CDR3 spans 15 residues. CDR1 is SGHDT and CDR2 is YYEEEE in the germline V gene. DNA of the CDR3: TGTGCCAGCAGCTTGGGGACAGGGTTTTACTACGAGCAGTACTTC. It encodes CASSLGTGFYYEQYF.

The rearrangement links TRBV9 to TRBJ2-2; D not certain. Trimming pared 3 bases from V and 4 bases from J, leaving 10 bases between. The CDR3 has 14 amino acids. The germline V gene has CDR1 SGDLS and CDR2 YYNGEE. Written as DNA, the CDR3 is TGTGCCAGCAGCGCCCCTGTGGCCACCGGGGAGCTGTTTTTT. Translating gives CASSAPVATGELFF. Drawing the rest from reference TRBV9 and TRBJ2-2, the complete variable domain is DSGVTQTPKHLITATGQRVTLRCSPRSGDLSVYWYQQSLDQGLQFLIQYYNGEERAKGNILERFSAQQFPDLHSELNLSSLELGDSALYFCASSAPVATGELFFGEGSRLTVL.

The V and J genes are TRBV2 and TRBJ1-3; 7 bases fit TRBD1. The CDR3 runs 15 residues. Germline V lookup: CDR1 SNHLY, CDR2 FYNNEI. J was trimmed by 0 bases and V by 7 bases; bases with no gene match: 6. CDR3 bases: TGTGCCAGCACCCCCCAGGGGGTCTCTGGAAACACCATATATTTT. As protein: CASTPQGVSGNTIYF.

The chain joins TRBV28 to TRBJ2-2, with D perhaps matching TRBD1 (6 bases). This CDR3 comprises 17 residues. Germline loops: CDR1 MDHEN, CDR2 SYDVKM. Trimming pared 6 bases from V and 2 bases from J, leaving 19 bases between. In DNA form, the CDR3 reads TGTGCCAGCAGCCCCGCGTTGGACAGATCAAACACCGGGGAGCTGTTTTTT. It specifies CASSPALDRSNTGELFF.

This chain joins TRBV7-3 and TRBJ2-7; 7 bases match TRBD1. Germline CDR1 is SGHTA and CDR2 is FQGTGA. The CDR3 length is 15 residues. The junction had 3 bases not matched to a gene; V was cut back by 0 bases and J by 1 base. This chain's CDR3 is CASSLTGTASYEQYF. The CDR3 nucleotides are TGTGCCAGCAGCTTAACCGGGACAGCATCCTACGAGCAGTACTTC.

The chain is built from TRBV2 and TRBJ1-4; 10 nucleotides align to TRBD1. V shed 5 bases, J shed 5 bases, and the junction held 5 bases outside the gene matches. The CDR3 extends over 15 amino acids. The V gene's germline CDR1 is SNHLY and CDR2 FYNNEI. The CDR3 bases are TGTGCCAGCAGTCCTAGGACAGGGGGAAATGAAAAACTGTTTTTT. Translation gives CASSPRTGGNEKLFF.

The chain combines TRBV29-1 with TRBJ1-1; 7 bases align to TRBD1. This CDR3 spans 15 amino acids. The V gene's germline CDR1 is SQVTM and CDR2 ANQGSEA. V shed 4 bases, J shed 8 bases, and the junction held 16 bases outside the gene matches. The CDR3 region is CSVVRPGTVNNEAFF. In DNA, the CDR3 is TGCAGCGTTGTCCGTCCCGGGACAGTGAATAACGAAGCTTTCTTT.

The rearrangement joins TRBV10-3 to TRBJ2-7; D may be TRBD1 (6 bases). The CDR3 is made up of 11 amino acids. Trimming removed 10 bases from V and 3 bases from J, with 10 bases in between. Per the germline V gene, CDR1 is ENHRY and CDR2 is SYGVKD. CDR3 sequence reads: CATRDNYEQYF. The CDR3 DNA reads as TGTGCCACCCGGGACAACTACGAGCAGTACTTC.

The chain carries TRBV28 and TRBJ1-2, with D unclear. CDR1 is MDHEN and CDR2 is SYDVKM in the germline V gene. The CDR3 has 12 residues. Trimming pared 10 bases from V and 1 base from J, leaving 10 bases between. As DNA, the CDR3 is TGTGCCATCGCGGGCCTTAACTATGGCTACACCTTC. Residues: CAIAGLNYGYTF.

The rearrangement joins TRBV4-2 to TRBJ2-5, with D uncertain. Germline lookup yields CDR1 LGHNA and CDR2 YNFKEQ. V was pared by 0 bases and J by 2 bases, with 13 bases between. The length of the CDR3 is 16 residues. CDR3 amino acids: CASSQDEVSAQETQYF. Written as DNA, the CDR3 is TGTGCCAGCAGCCAAGATGAGGTCTCTGCACAAGAGACCCAGTACTTC.

The chain employs TRBV5-6 and TRBJ2-2, with D hard to call. The CDR3 spans 16 residues. The V and J ends lost 5 bases and 0 bases respectively, with 14 bases between them. Germline CDR1 SGHDT, CDR2 YYEEEE. The CDR3 nucleotides read TGTGCCAGCAGTTCCCAGGCAGGATCGAACACCGGGGAGCTGTTTTTT. It translates to CASSSQAGSNTGELFF.

The chain joins TRBV2 to TRBJ2-7; 10 bases align to TRBD2. The junction had 5 bases not matched to a gene; V was cut back by 7 bases and J by 2 bases. This CDR3 is built from 14 residues. The germline gives CDR1 SNHLY, CDR2 FYNNEI. The CDR3 protein is CASKPGLAPYEQYF. Written as DNA, the CDR3 is TGTGCCAGCAAACCGGGACTAGCGCCCTACGAGCAGTACTTC.

This chain uses TRBV30 with TRBJ1-3; tentative D call: TRBD1 (5 bases). The germline V and J ends were trimmed by 5 bases and 4 bases, with 15 bases remaining between them. Germline assignment: CDR1 GTSNPN and CDR2 SVGIG (reference sequence). The CDR3 has 14 amino acids. This chain's CDR3 is CAWPAGTLGNTIYF. For the CDR3, the DNA is TGTGCCTGGCCTGCCGGGACTTTGGGAAACACCATATATTTT.